These T cell receptor beta chains were read from a single sample in a study of T cell responses to AZD1222 COVID-19 vaccine. Libraries were prepared by immunoSEQ multiplex PCR; TCRdb keeps only in-frame clonotypes and omits some of them. The table has about 150,000 clones, roughly 90% seen once; the top ten hold less than 3.5%. The sequencing used peripheral blood, collected 28 days after the second AZD1222 dose. All receptors derive from an adult who received the AZD1222 COVID-19 vaccine. The CDR3 runs from the conserved cysteine through the conserved F or W. The order of the fields is clone size, V gene, J gene, CDR3 length, CDR3 protein. Some rows mark clone size as missing; the rest say once, few, many or name a class of expanded clone.

>.|TRBV4-3|TRBJ1-5|13
CASSQSGIEPQHF
>.|TRBV7-8|TRBJ1-2|15
CASSRDRGQINGYTF
>.|TRBV7-8|TRBJ2-7|14
CASSSTGAPYEQYF
>.|TRBV6-5|TRBJ1-5|15
CASSYAKGLNQPQHF
>.|TRBV18|TRBJ1-5|16
CASSPHAPGLNQPQHF
>.|TRBV30|TRBJ1-4|15
CAWRPWGTGDEKLFF
>.|TRBV19|TRBJ2-7|15
CASSRGQPGVYEQYF
>.|TRBV3-1/TRBV3-2|TRBJ2-1|15
CASSQGLAGVHEQFF
>few|TRBV7-2|TRBJ2-7|15
CASSPPPTTPYEQYF
>.|TRBV12-3/TRBV12-4|TRBJ1-2|13
CASSGGGGYGYTF
>.|TRBV11-2|TRBJ2-5|16
CASSLLGGRAGKTQYF
>.|TRBV6-4|TRBJ1-1|13
CASSGSQGAEAFF
>.|TRBV4-3|TRBJ2-7|17
CASSQGRGEVGSYEQYF
>.|TRBV7-9|TRBJ1-3|14
CASSRDISGNTIYF
>once|TRBV3-1/TRBV3-2|TRBJ2-7|13
CASSQDNWLEQYF
>.|TRBV7-6|TRBJ2-2|16
CASSPLAGANTGELFF
>.|TRBV6-5|TRBJ2-3|14
CASSRAGAADTQYF
>.|TRBV19|TRBJ1-2|18
CASSIALYSQGLDYGYTF